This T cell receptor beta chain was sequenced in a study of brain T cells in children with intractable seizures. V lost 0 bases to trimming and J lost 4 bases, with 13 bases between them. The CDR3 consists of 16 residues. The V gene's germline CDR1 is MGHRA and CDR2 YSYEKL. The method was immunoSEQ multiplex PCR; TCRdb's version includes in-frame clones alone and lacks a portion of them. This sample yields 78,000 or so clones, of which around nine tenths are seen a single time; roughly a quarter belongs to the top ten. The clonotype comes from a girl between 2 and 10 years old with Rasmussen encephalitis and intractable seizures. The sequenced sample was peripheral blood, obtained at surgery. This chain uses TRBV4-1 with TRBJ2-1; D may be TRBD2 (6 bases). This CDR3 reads CASSQDFASEYNEQFF. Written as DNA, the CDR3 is TGCGCCAGCAGCCAAGATTTCGCTAGCGAGTACAATGAGCAGTTCTTC.